This TCR beta chain derives from a study of CD4 T cells in relation to SARS-CoV-2 and coronaviruses. Assay used: immunoSEQ multiplex PCR; TCRdb lists only in-frame clones, some missing. The table has 60,000 to 85,000 clones, about 92% seen once. The CDR3 loop spans 13 amino acids. Looked up from germline, CDR1 is MNHEY and CDR2 is SVGAGI. The ends were cut back, 2 bases at V and 7 bases at J, with 12 bases in the middle. CD4+ T cells from unexposed donors were obtained before the COVID-19 pandemic (2011-2018). Naive and memory CD4+ T cells were separated from cryopreserved PBMCs. The chain is built from TRBV6-5 and TRBJ2-7; D gene uncertain. The sequenced material came from naive CD4+ T cells from PBMCs. Indicated subset: naive CD4+ T cells isolated by negative enrichment. The origin of this receptor is a human donor in good health. The CDR3 sequence is CASSYGPLREQYF. The CDR3 bases are TGTGCCAGCAGTTACGGTCCCCTCCGGGAGCAGTACTTC.